One and the same sample provided the 20 T cell receptor beta chains below, sequenced in a study of blood T cells in healthy people across ages. Primers used in a second PCR of about 6 to 11 cycles were a sample-barcoded 5' primer and a J-beta primer mix. TCRdb called the 5' RACE reads again in MiXCR, with one record for every CDR3 protein. Of about 800,000 distinct CDR3 sequences in the sample, approximately 25% are singletons; the top ten hold 3.7%. A further study also used this sample, focusing on T cells of mothers and their children.

Source material: blood. These receptor sequences come from a boy aged 10-17 years in good health.

The rearrangement joins TRBV21-1 to TRBJ1-1. TRBV21-1 is termed a pseudogene. CDR3 length equals 12 residues. DNA for the CDR3: TGTGCCAGCAGCAAACCCGAACCTGAAGCTTTCTTT. It encodes CASSKPEPEAFF.

This clonotype was observed a handful of times. The chain is built from TRBV6-5 and TRBJ2-1; no definite D call. The DNA end favors TRBJ2-7, so the J call may be wrong. The CDR3 covers 13 residues. CDR1 is MNHEY and CDR2 is SVGAGI in the germline V gene. CDR3 sequence: CAVRLGSSYEQYF. CDR3 DNA sequence: TGTGCCGTACGACTCGGGTCCTCCTACGAGCAGTACTTC.

The table lists this clonotype with a few counts. This chain links TRBV7-9 with TRBJ2-7, with TRBD2 matching 7 bases. CDR3 size: 15 residues. Germline lookup yields CDR1 SEHNR and CDR2 FQNEAQ (reference sequence). Unmatched junction bases numbered 8, after V lost 6 bases and J lost 0 bases. As DNA, the CDR3 is TGTGCCAGCAGTTCGGACGGGGGGAGCTCCTACGAGCAGTACTTC. Encoded protein: CASSSDGGSSYEQYF.

This clonotype came up a few times. The V gene is TRBV18, the J gene TRBJ1-2, with 7 bases lining up with TRBD1. The junction had 10 bases not matched to a gene; V was cut back by 3 bases and J by 6 bases. Germline V gene data show CDR1 as KGHSH and CDR2 as LQKENI. This CDR3 contains 15 residues. CDR3: CASSPLQGFWDGYTF. The CDR3 nucleotides are TGTGCCAGCTCACCGCTACAGGGGTTTTGGGATGGCTACACCTTC.

The gene calls are TRBV3-1 and TRBJ2-5; 12 bases fit TRBD2. The trim removed 3 bases at V and 5 bases at J, leaving 10 bases unmatched. The CDR3 runs 17 residues. Germline loops: CDR1 LGHDT, CDR2 YNNKEL (reference sequence). The CDR3 protein is CASSHDGTSGSRETQYF. The CDR3 DNA sequence: TGTGCCAGCAGCCATGATGGGACTAGCGGGTCCCGGGAGACCCAGTACTTC.

Only a few counts were recorded for this clonotype. The V call is TRBV5-5, the J call TRBJ2-3; 7 bases are shared with TRBD1. The junction had 7 bases not matched to a gene; V was cut back by 5 bases and J by 4 bases. Looked up from germline, CDR1 is SGHKS and CDR2 is YYEKEE (reference sequence). The CDR3 totals 14 residues. CDR3 coding DNA: TGTGCCAGCAGGCTGGCAGGGGGTTCAGATACGCAGTATTTT. As protein: CASRLAGGSDTQYF. The full variable domain, its missing parts supplied by reference TRBV5-5 and TRBJ2-3, is DAGVTQSPTHLIKTRGQQVTLRCSPISGHKSVSWYQQVLGQGPQFIFQYYEKEERGRGNFPDRFSARQFPNYSSELNVNALLLGDSALYLCASRLAGGSDTQYFGPGTRLTVL.

This rearrangement joins TRBV13 to TRBJ2-3; 7 nucleotides agree with TRBD1. The CDR3 loop spans 16 amino acids. Germline-derived CDR1 and CDR2 are PRHDT and FYEKMQ (reference sequence). J lost 3 bases, V lost 5 bases, and 11 bases had no gene match. CDR3 sequence: CASSLNRGSGTDTQYF. In DNA form, the CDR3 reads TGTGCCAGCAGCCTTAACAGGGGTTCAGGGACAGATACGCAGTATTTT.

Turning to this clonotype: Sequence at one end of the junction differs from germline and may be a read error. The V and J genes are TRBV6-5 and TRBJ1-2; D is uncertain. The V gene's germline CDR1 is MNHEY and CDR2 SVGAGI. The CDR3 runs to 12 residues. The CDR3, as DNA: TGTGCCAGCAGTTCCCCGGGCTCCACTTACTCCTTC. Translated, it gives CASSSPGSTYSF.

V gene TRBV7-2 combines with J gene TRBJ2-1; 14 nucleotides match TRBD2. The CDR3 totals 16 residues. The V gene's germline CDR1 is SGHTA and CDR2 FQGNSA. V shed 5 bases and J 8 bases; nucleotides not matched to a gene: 8. CDR3 loop: CASSPWTSGRRDEQFF. The DNA of the CDR3 is TGTGCCAGCAGCCCATGGACTAGCGGGAGGCGGGATGAGCAGTTCTTC.

The table lists this clonotype with a few counts. This chain joins TRBV28 and TRBJ1-4; D call uncertain. V shed 3 bases and J shed 8 bases, with 13 bases lying between them. From germline, CDR1 is MDHEN and CDR2 SYDVKM. The length of the CDR3 is 14 residues. The CDR3 loop reads CASSFWAQGEKLFF. CDR3 nucleotides: TGTGCCAGCAGTTTTTGGGCCCAAGGGGAAAAACTGTTTTTT.

The rearrangement joins TRBV7-2 to TRBJ1-4; D perhaps matches TRBD1 (5 bases). Germline values: CDR1 SGHTA, CDR2 FQGNSA. The CDR3 is made up of 13 amino acids. The V end was cut by 5 bases, the J end by 8 bases, with 12 bases between. The CDR3 DNA sequence: TGTGCCAGCAGCCGGGGGGGTACCGAAAAACTGTTTTTT. Residues: CASSRGGTEKLFF.

The chain employs TRBV20-1 and TRBJ2-1; no definite D call. Trimming cost V 3 bases and J 3 bases, with 3 bases left between them. The CDR3 sequence is 11 residues long. CDR1 is DFQATT and CDR2 is SNEGSKA in the germline V gene (reference sequence). The CDR3 is CSASYYNEQFF. The CDR3 DNA reads TGCAGTGCTAGCTACTACAATGAGCAGTTCTTC.

CDR3 residues: CASRLLAGGIHEQFF. The CDR3 nucleotides read TGTGCCAGCAGGCTTCTAGCGGGAGGGATCCATGAGCAGTTCTTC. The chain uses TRBV28 and TRBJ2-5; TRBD2 matches at 12 bases. The closer fit of TRBJ2-1 to the DNA end suggests the J call may be wrong. There are 15 residues in the CDR3. From germline, CDR1 is MDHEN and CDR2 SYDVKM.

This clonotype was counted only a few times. The rearrangement uses TRBV28 and TRBJ1-2; 7 bases agree with TRBD1. V lost 3 bases and J lost 8; bases outside the gene matches: 9. Germline values: CDR1 MDHEN, CDR2 SYDVKM. This CDR3 region has 14 residues. Here the CDR3 DNA reads TGTGCCAGCAGTTTCCGACAGGGCGCCCGGGGCTACACCTTC. This sequence encodes CASSFRQGARGYTF.

This chain joins TRBV7-2 and TRBJ1-1; 8 bases agree with TRBD1. Germline V lookup: CDR1 SGHTA, CDR2 FQGNSA. Germline trimming cut 0 bases from V and 14 bases from J; bases unmatched to any gene: 11. The CDR3 is made up of 14 amino acids. The CDR3 protein is CASSLAGVQGAFFF. DNA of the CDR3: TGTGCCAGCAGCTTAGCTGGCGTCCAGGGGGCCTTCTTCTTT.

V is TRBV29-1 and J is TRBJ2-1, with 9 bases lining up with TRBD1. The CDR3 consists of 13 residues. V dropped 4 bases and J dropped 4; count of bases not matched to a gene: 2. Germline V gives CDR1 SQVTM, CDR2 ANQGSEA. CDR3 protein: CSVVGQGYNEQFF. The CDR3 coding sequence is TGCAGCGTTGTGGGACAGGGTTACAATGAGCAGTTCTTC.

The chain employs TRBV12-3 or TRBV12-4 and TRBJ2-3; D possibly uses TRBD1 or TRBD2 (5 bases each). This CDR3 contains 15 residues. The V end was cut by 7 bases, the J end by 0 bases, with 14 bases between. The CDR3 DNA sequence: TGTGCCAGCAACAAGGGACGGACTAGCACAGATACGCAGTATTTT. Its translation is CASNKGRTSTDTQYF.

This clonotype was counted between two and nine times. The chain has TRBV20-1 and TRBJ1-2; D perhaps matches TRBD1 (5 bases). The V and J ends lost 1 base and 7 bases respectively, with 10 bases between them. CDR1 DFQATT and CDR2 SNEGSKA come from the germline V gene (reference sequence). This CDR3 comprises 12 residues. CDR3 coding DNA: TGCAGTGCTAGAGGGCAGGGAAGTGGCTACACCTTC. Encoded protein: CSARGQGSGYTF.

This clonotype was detected only a few times. The rearrangement links TRBV7-2 to TRBJ1-2; D call uncertain. The germline gives CDR1 SGHTA, CDR2 FQGNSA. The CDR3 consists of 15 residues. V dropped 1 base and J dropped 4 bases, with 13 bases sitting between them. The CDR3 sequence: CASSLVTTPFYGYTF. The CDR3 DNA reads as TGTGCCAGCAGCTTAGTCACTACCCCCTTCTATGGCTACACCTTC.

DNA for the CDR3: TGTGCCAGCAGTTCCGGGACAGGGCGGAATCAGCCCCAGCATTTT. Translated: CASSSGTGRNQPQHF. The chain combines TRBV27 with TRBJ1-5; 9 bases agree with TRBD1. Germline V CDR1 and CDR2: MNHEY, SMNVEV (reference sequence). J gave up 4 bases and V 4 bases, and 5 bases lay outside the gene matches. The CDR3 covers 15 residues.